This TCR beta chain is drawn from a study of naive and memory T cell subsets. CDR3 length: 12 residues. Between the trimmed V and J ends, which lost 5 bases and 4 bases, there was a span of 8 bases. Per the germline V gene, CDR1 is GTSNPN and CDR2 is SVGIG (reference sequence). General study findings and limits: From naive to CM, EM and EMRA, diversity decreased and Gini increased. Possibly reflecting memory cells re-expressing CD45RA, a few larger clonotypes occurred in naive repertoires, especially CD8. Naive and memory subsets had different power law exponents for TCR abundance.

Two oligonucleotides, mixed equimolar, formed the beta constant-region primer covering TRBC1 and TRBC2. Four rounds of PCR amplified the ligated cDNA using nested alpha and beta constant-region primers plus SP2. TCRdb used MiXCR to reprocess the UMI-ligation and nested PCR reads, holding one entry per CDR3 protein. This table has around 160,000 distinct CDR3 sequences, 20% to 25% appearing once. After the first PCR, alpha and beta chain libraries were processed separately. Cells stained for CD3, CD4, CD8, CD45RA, CD27 and viability were sorted into four CD45RA/CD27 subsets. With regard to this clonotype: Its antigen is unknown.

Sequences were obtained from naive CD4+ T cells from blood. The chain has TRBV30 and TRBJ2-2; D is ambiguous. The clonotype was recovered from a human donor in good health. The CDR3 region has the DNA TGTGCCTGGTGCCTCGGCACCGGGGAGCTGTTTTTT. This encodes CAWCLGTGELFF.